Detailed here is one TCR beta chain. These data belong to a study of T cell changes during pregnancy in multiple sclerosis. This CDR3 is built from 13 residues. J was trimmed by 1 base and V by 8 bases; bases with no gene match: 5. Germline V lookup: CDR1 MDHEN, CDR2 SYDVKM. Only in-frame clones appear in the TCRdb table, and some are missing; sequencing was by immunoSEQ multiplex PCR. Of approximately 32,000 clones listed, roughly 91% are singletons. The sequence was collected from a female donor with multiple sclerosis, enrolled in a pregnancy study. This material consisted of CD4+ T cells from peripheral blood mononuclear cells, taken in the second trimester of pregnancy. The V and J genes are TRBV28 and TRBJ2-7; 7 positions match TRBD1. The CDR3 protein is CASDQGDSYEQYF. CDR3 in DNA: TGTGCCAGCGATCAGGGGGATTCCTACGAGCAGTACTTC.